A selection of T cell receptor beta chains follows, all from one sample in a study of control samples from healthy donors and cancer patients. TCRdb's copy holds only in-frame clones and misses some; the assay was immunoSEQ multiplex PCR. The repertoire has about 94,000 clones, 90% of them found once; the top ten carry about 4%. Source material: blood. The receptor set was obtained from a woman under 30 in good health. The CDR3 runs from the conserved cysteine through the conserved F or W. Each record gives: V gene, D gene, J gene, clone size, CDR3 DNA, CDR3 protein. D genes are given only for firm matches. A clone size is listed for some rows: how often the clone was seen (once, few, many), or a class if it is expanded.

TRBV27,TRBD1,TRBJ1-5,NA,TGTGCCAGCAGTTCTCGACAGGGGGTCAGGAGCAATCAGCCCCAGCATTTT,CASSSRQGVRSNQPQHF
TRBV18,NA,TRBJ2-7,NA,TGTGCCAGCTCACCTACCGGGACCTCCTACGAGCAGTACTTC,CASSPTGTSYEQYF
TRBV5-1,TRBD2,TRBJ2-7,once,TGCGCCAGCAGCTTGGCCTCGGGGGGGAGTCTCGAGCAGTACTTC,CASSLASGGSLEQYF
TRBV6-5,NA,TRBJ1-1,NA,TGTGCCAGCTTCCCCGCGGGGGAATGGACTGAAGCTTTCTTT,CASFPAGEWTEAFF
TRBV6-5,NA,TRBJ2-3,once,TGTGCCAGCAGTTCCCAAACTAGCACAGATACGCAGTATTTT,CASSSQTSTDTQYF
TRBV7-3,TRBD1,TRBJ1-1,NA,TGTGCCAGCAGCTTAACCCCATCGCAGGGGGAGAGAGCTTTCTTT,CASSLTPSQGERAFF
TRBV7-8,TRBD1,TRBJ1-1,NA,TGTGCCAGCAGCTCCCCGGGACAGATGAACACTGAAGCTTTCTTT,CASSSPGQMNTEAFF
TRBV11-2,NA,TRBJ1-2,NA,TGTGCCAGCAGCTTACAGCGAGGCTATGGCTACACCTTC,CASSLQRGYGYTF
TRBV7-2,NA,TRBJ2-5,NA,TGTGCCAGCAGCCCGCCGTTGAGCAGGCGATACCAAGAGACCCAGTACTTC,CASSPPLSRRYQETQYF
TRBV6-5,NA,TRBJ2-7,NA,TGTGCCAGCAGTTACGCCGACGGCTACGAGCAGTACTTC,CASSYADGYEQYF
TRBV7-9,TRBD1,TRBJ1-1,NA,TGTGCCAGCAGCGGAGGTTCAGGGGGCCGAACTGAAGCTTTCTTT,CASSGGSGGRTEAFF
TRBV7-8,NA,TRBJ2-5,NA,TGTGCCAGCACCCAGGGAGGGGGAGAGACCCAGTACTTC,CASTQGGGETQYF
TRBV24-1,NA,TRBJ1-2,NA,TGTGCCACCAGTGATTCCCGGACTGCCTATGGCTACACCTTC,CATSDSRTAYGYTF
TRBV16,NA,TRBJ1-5,NA,TGTGCCAGCAGCCAGGGGGAATATAGTGGCAATCAGCCCCAGCATTTT,CASSQGEYSGNQPQHF
TRBV12-5,NA,TRBJ1-2,once,TGTGCTAGTGGGCTTGACTCCTTCTATGGCTACACCTTC,CASGLDSFYGYTF
TRBV4-1,NA,TRBJ1-1,NA,TGCGCCAGCAGCCAAGCAGGGTTTATCAACACTGAAGCTTTCTTT,CASSQAGFINTEAFF
TRBV7-2,NA,TRBJ2-2,NA,TGTGCCAGCAGCTTAGCCTCAGGGGGGTCGGGGGAGCTGTTTTTT,CASSLASGGSGELFF
TRBV24-1,NA,TRBJ2-3,NA,TGTGCCACCAGTGACGCCCGGGGCACAGATACGCAGTATTTT,CATSDARGTDTQYF
TRBV19,NA,TRBJ2-2,NA,TGTGCCAGTAGTATCACAGCCTTCACCGGGGAGCTGTTTTTT,CASSITAFTGELFF
TRBV4-1,TRBD1,TRBJ1-1,NA,TGCGCCAGCAGGGGACAGACTCAGGGGACCACTGAAGCTTTCTTT,CASRGQTQGTTEAFF
TRBV19,NA,TRBJ2-7,NA,TGTGCCAGTAGTATAGTAGGAACCGGGGCCTACGAGCAGTACTTC,CASSIVGTGAYEQYF
TRBV29-1,NA,TRBJ1-2,NA,TGCAGCGTTGAATATCAAGGGTTGTCCTATGGCTACACCTTC,CSVEYQGLSYGYTF
TRBV6-5,NA,TRBJ1-6,NA,TGTGCCAGCAGTTACGGGCTGCCACCCCTCCACTTT,CASSYGLPPLHF
TRBV15,TRBD1,TRBJ2-5,NA,TGTGCCACCAGCGTCGACAGGGGGCGCAGGGAGACCCAGTACTTC,CATSVDRGRRETQYF
TRBV11-2,NA,TRBJ2-2,NA,TGTGCCAGCAGCTTAGATCCAGGGAGGACCGGGGAGCTGTTTTTT,CASSLDPGRTGELFF
TRBV5-1,NA,TRBJ1-2,NA,TGCGCCAGCAGCTTGGGCCTGGGGCCTGTCGGCTACACCTTC,CASSLGLGPVGYTF
TRBV12-3/TRBV12-4,TRBD1,TRBJ1-1,NA,TGTGCCAGCAGTAATAGGGACAGGGGGCATGCTTTCTTT,CASSNRDRGHAFF
TRBV6-6,NA,TRBJ2-2,NA,TGTGCCAGCAGTCCCCCTCGACACATGGCGGGTGGCACCGGGGAGCTGTTTTTT,CASSPPRHMAGGTGELFF
TRBV6-2/TRBV6-3,NA,TRBJ2-5,NA,TGTGCCAGCACCCCAGGTCGGCGAACCGAAGAGACCCAGTACTTC,CASTPGRRTEETQYF
TRBV24-1,NA,TRBJ2-3,NA,TGTGCCACCAGTGACCGCGCGGAGCCCAGGGATACGCAGTATTTT,CATSDRAEPRDTQYF
TRBV19,NA,TRBJ2-7,NA,TGTGCCAGTAGTAAACAGGCGAGCTCCTACGAGCAGTACTTC,CASSKQASSYEQYF
TRBV19,TRBD1,TRBJ1-2,NA,TGTGCCAGCACCCCAGGGGGCAGTTTCTATGGCTACACCTTC,CASTPGGSFYGYTF
TRBV6-1,NA,TRBJ2-7,few,TGTGCCAGCAGTGAAGCGTTGGCGAGCGCCTACGAGCAGTACTTC,CASSEALASAYEQYF
TRBV25-1,NA,TRBJ1-5,NA,TGTGCCAGCAGTGATTGGGGGGACAATCAGCCCCAGCATTTT,CASSDWGDNQPQHF